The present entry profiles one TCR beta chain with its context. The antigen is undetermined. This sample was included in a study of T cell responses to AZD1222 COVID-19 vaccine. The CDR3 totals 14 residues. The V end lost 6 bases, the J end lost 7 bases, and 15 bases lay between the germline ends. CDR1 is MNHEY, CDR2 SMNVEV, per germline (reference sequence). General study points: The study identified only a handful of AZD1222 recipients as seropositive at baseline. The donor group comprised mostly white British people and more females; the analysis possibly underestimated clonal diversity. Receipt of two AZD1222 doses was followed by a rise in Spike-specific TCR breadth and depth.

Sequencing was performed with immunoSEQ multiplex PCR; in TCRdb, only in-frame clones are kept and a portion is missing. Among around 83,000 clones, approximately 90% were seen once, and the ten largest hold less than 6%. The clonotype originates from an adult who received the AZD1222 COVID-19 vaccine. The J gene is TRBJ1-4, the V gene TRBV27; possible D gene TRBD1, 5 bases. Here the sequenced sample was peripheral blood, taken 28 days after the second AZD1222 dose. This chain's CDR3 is CASRTSGVREKLFF. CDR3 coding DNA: TGTGCCAGCAGAACATCGGGGGTCCGTGAAAAACTGTTTTTT.